Listed below are T cell receptor beta chains from one sample, sequenced in a study of T cell responses to AZD1222 COVID-19 vaccine. Clones were read by immunoSEQ multiplex PCR, and TCRdb kept only the in-frame ones, dropping some. In the table there are some 150,000 clones, 87% of which are singletons. The sample was peripheral blood, taken 28 days after the second AZD1222 dose. These receptors were obtained from an adult who received the AZD1222 COVID-19 vaccine. The conserved cysteine and the conserved F or W are not part of the CDR3 here. D genes are given only for firm matches.

d_call v_call cdr3_aa
TRBD1 TRBV28 ASSSPGQGGDTQY
TRBD1 TRBV29-1 SAAGRGIDTQY
NA TRBV6-5 ASIRRVDSDEQY
NA TRBV7-6 ASSFRKQGIDGYT
TRBD2 TRBV6-2/TRBV6-3 ASSLAPGLAGIEQY
TRBD2 TRBV9 ASSPGLAGGHSAQY
TRBD2 TRBV9 ASSVTSGSTDTQY
NA TRBV9 ASSVELSGNTIY
TRBD1 TRBV2 ASSIQGANVEKLF
NA TRBV28 ASSETRQEGGYT
TRBD2 TRBV7-3 ASSLSSGRINEQF
NA TRBV19 ASSLDGIGGGTDTQY
TRBD1 TRBV27 ASRPSTGYFYGYT
NA TRBV30 AWSREISGNTIY
NA TRBV19 ASSPGTRGGLDQPQH
TRBD1 TRBV5-8 ASRKTGTGNGYT
TRBD1 TRBV2 ASSADRAKNSPLH
NA TRBV19 ASSKAPRGTQY
NA TRBV7-9 ASSSGGSFTDTQY
TRBD1 TRBV5-6 ASSNLGTGQKYNEQF
NA TRBV7-2 ASSPYTGDYYEQY
NA TRBV19 ASSSEGEARFAYTGELF
NA TRBV18 ASSPRAAGRLVGELF
TRBD1 TRBV3-1/TRBV3-2 ASSQDRGPGNTIY
NA TRBV7-9 ASSKVGVETQY
TRBD1 TRBV19 ASSLQGAYEQY
NA TRBV6-5 ASRALYEQF
TRBD2 TRBV18 ASSPLTSGVTDTQY
NA TRBV20-1 SARDGQGAF
TRBD1 TRBV29-1 SVSRQGVGTEAF
TRBD2 TRBV4-2 ASSQEIAGSYNEQF
NA TRBV3-1/TRBV3-2 ASSSTFETGELF
TRBD2 TRBV7-3 ASSTSGEYNEQF
TRBD1 TRBV18 ASSPRGTGAGTDTQY
NA TRBV20-1 SAFDNEQF
TRBD2 TRBV30 AWGVGRASYEQY
NA TRBV4-1 ASSQESGAWGTEAF
NA TRBV19 ASRLSRTGELF
NA TRBV28 ASRLQPQH
NA TRBV4-2 ASSQRTVTGELF
TRBD1 TRBV6-6 ASTLRQGRTEAF
NA TRBV5-4 ASSQDYNEKLF
NA TRBV9 ASSASADPTGELF
TRBD2 TRBV19 ASSILLAGQETQY
NA TRBV13 ASSLSRGQQY
TRBD1 TRBV5-8 ASRPRTGRTEAF
TRBD2 TRBV5-6 ASSLASGRAKGQY
NA TRBV2 ASSSDPGRIFNYGYT
TRBD2 TRBV19 ASSSPAGGTYEQY
NA TRBV12-3/TRBV12-4 ASSLDAAYEQY